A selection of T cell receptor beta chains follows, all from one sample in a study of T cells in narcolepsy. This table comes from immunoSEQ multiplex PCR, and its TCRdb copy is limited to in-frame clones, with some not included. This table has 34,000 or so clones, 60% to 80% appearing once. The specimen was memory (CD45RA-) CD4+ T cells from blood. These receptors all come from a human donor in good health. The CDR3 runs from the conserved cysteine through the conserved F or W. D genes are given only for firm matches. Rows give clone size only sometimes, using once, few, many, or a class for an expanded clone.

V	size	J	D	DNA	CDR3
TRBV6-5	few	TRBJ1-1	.	TGTGCCAGCAGTTACTCACGACGGAATGAAGCTTTCTTT	CASSYSRRNEAFF
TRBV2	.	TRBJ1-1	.	TGTGCCAGCAGTAGAATGAACACTGAAGCTTTCTTT	CASSRMNTEAFF
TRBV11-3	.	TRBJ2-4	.	TGTGCCAGCAGCTTGAGGAGGGACAAAAACATTCAGTACTTC	CASSLRRDKNIQYF
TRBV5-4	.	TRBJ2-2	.	TGTGCCAGCAGCTTGTCTGGAACCGGGGAGCTGTTTTTT	CASSLSGTGELFF
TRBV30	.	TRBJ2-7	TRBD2	TGTGCCTGGAGATCCGGGACTAGCACCTCCTACGAGCAGTACTTC	CAWRSGTSTSYEQYF
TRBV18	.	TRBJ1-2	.	TGTGCCAGCTCACCCCCTACGGGGAGCTATGGCTACACCTTC	CASSPPTGSYGYTF
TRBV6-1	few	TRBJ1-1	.	TGTGCCAGCAAGTCGGTCCGGGGGACTGAAGCTTTCTTT	CASKSVRGTEAFF
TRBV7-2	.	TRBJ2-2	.	TGTGCCAGCAGCTTAGGTTCGGGCCTGGGGTCTGGGGAGCTGTTTTTT	CASSLGSGLGSGELFF
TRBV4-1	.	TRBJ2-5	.	TGCGCCAGCAGCCAAGGGACTTCCAACCAAGAGACCCAGTACTTC	CASSQGTSNQETQYF
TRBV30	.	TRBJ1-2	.	TGTGCCTGGAGTTCCCTGGGGGGTCGGGCTGTCCTTGGCTACACCTTC	CAWSSLGGRAVLGYTF
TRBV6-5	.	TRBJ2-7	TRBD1	TGTGCCAGCAGATTCTTGACAGGGGGAGGCGAGCAGTACTTC	CASRFLTGGGEQYF
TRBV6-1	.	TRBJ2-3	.	TGTGCCAGCAGTGAAGGAGGGAGAGGGGCAGATACGCAGTATTTT	CASSEGGRGADTQYF
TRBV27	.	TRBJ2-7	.	TGTGCCAGCAGTACTCAGCGGACTCTGTGGGAGCAGTACTTC	CASSTQRTLWEQYF
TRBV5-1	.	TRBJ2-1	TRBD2	TGCGCCAGCAGCTCGAGACGGGGGGTTGATGAGCAGTTCTTC	CASSSRRGVDEQFF
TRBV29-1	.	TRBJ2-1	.	TGCAGCGTTCTTGGCGGGAAGAGCTCCTACAATGAGCAGTTCTTC	CSVLGGKSSYNEQFF
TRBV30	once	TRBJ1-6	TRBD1	TGTGCCTGGAGTATGGACAGGGTAAATTCACCCCTCCACTTT	CAWSMDRVNSPLHF
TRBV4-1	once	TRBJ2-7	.	TGCGCCAGCAGCCAAATGGGCGAGCAGTACTTC	CASSQMGEQYF
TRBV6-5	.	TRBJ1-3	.	TGTGCCAGCAGTTACTCCCACTCTGGAAACACCATATATTTT	CASSYSHSGNTIYF
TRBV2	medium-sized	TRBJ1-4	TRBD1	TGTGCCAGCAGTCCGACAGGGGGCAATGAAAAACTGTTTTTT	CASSPTGGNEKLFF
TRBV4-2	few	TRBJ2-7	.	TGTGCCAGCAGCCCCTCCGGGACCCTCGAGGAGCAGTACTTC	CASSPSGTLEEQYF
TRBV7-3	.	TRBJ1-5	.	TGTGCCAGCACCTCCGGGGCGGTCGGTCAGCCCCAGCATTTT	CASTSGAVGQPQHF
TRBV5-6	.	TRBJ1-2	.	TGTGCCAGCAGCTTGTGGGACTATGGCTACACCTTC	CASSLWDYGYTF
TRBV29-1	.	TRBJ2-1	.	TGCAGCGCCTGGAGTGCTGTAGGGAATGAGCAGTTCTTC	CSAWSAVGNEQFF
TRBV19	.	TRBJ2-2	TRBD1	TGTGCCAGTAGGGACAGGGGGCGGACCGGGGAGCTGTTTTTT	CASRDRGRTGELFF
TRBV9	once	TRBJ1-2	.	TGTGCCAGCAGCCCCCGAGGGGGGAACTATGGCTACACCTTC	CASSPRGGNYGYTF
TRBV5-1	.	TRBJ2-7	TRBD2	TGCGCCAGCAGCTTGGCTCTCGGGAGCGGGAGCCCCTACGAGCAGTACTTC	CASSLALGSGSPYEQYF
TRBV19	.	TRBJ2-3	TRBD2	TGTGCCAGTACCGATAGCGGGAGGGACACAGATACGCAGTATTTT	CASTDSGRDTDTQYF
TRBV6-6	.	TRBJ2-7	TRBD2	TGTGCCAGCAGTAGACTAGCGGGGATCTACGAGCAGTACTTC	CASSRLAGIYEQYF
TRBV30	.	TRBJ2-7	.	TGTGCCTGGGACCCGGGACACGGGGGGATCGAGCAGTACTTC	CAWDPGHGGIEQYF
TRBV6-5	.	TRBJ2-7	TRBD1	TGTGCCACCAAGAACCGACAGGGGACAGCCTACGAGCAGTACTTC	CATKNRQGTAYEQYF
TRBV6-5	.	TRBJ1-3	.	TGTGCCAGCAGTTACTCGGAGGCAGGGCTAGGAAACACCATATATTTT	CASSYSEAGLGNTIYF
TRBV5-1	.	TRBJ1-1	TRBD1	TGCGCCAGCAGCTTGCCAGGGGGCACTGAAGCTTTCTTT	CASSLPGGTEAFF
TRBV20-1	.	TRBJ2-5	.	TGCAGTGCTTTGCAATCGATTTTCCAGTACTTC	CSALQSIFQYF
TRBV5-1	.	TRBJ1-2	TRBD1	TGCGCCAGCAGCGTAGGGGACAGTCTTGGCTACACCTTC	CASSVGDSLGYTF
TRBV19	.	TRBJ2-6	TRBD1	TGTGCCAGTAGTTTATCCTCCAGGGGGACCGGGGCCAACGTCCTGACTTTC	CASSLSSRGTGANVLTF
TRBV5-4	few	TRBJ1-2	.	TGTGCCAGCAGCCTGGATAGGTTCACCTATGGCTACACCTTC	CASSLDRFTYGYTF
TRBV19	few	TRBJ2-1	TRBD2	TGTGCCAGTATAAAAGCGGGAGCAACCTACAATGAGCAGTTCTTC	CASIKAGATYNEQFF
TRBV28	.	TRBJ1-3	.	TGTGCCACCAGGAGGGGGTCGATTACCGGAAACACCATATATTTT	CATRRGSITGNTIYF
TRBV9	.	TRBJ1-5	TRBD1	TGTGCCAGCAGCGCGACAGGGGCCAGCAATCAGCCCCAGCATTTT	CASSATGASNQPQHF
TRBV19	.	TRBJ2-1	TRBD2	TGTGCCAGTACCCGGACTAGCGGTTACAATGAGCAGTTCTTC	CASTRTSGYNEQFF
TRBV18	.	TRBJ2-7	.	TGTGCCAGCTCAGCACAGGGTGGGATCGACGAGCAGTACTTC	CASSAQGGIDEQYF
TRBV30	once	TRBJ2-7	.	TGTGCCTGGAGTGGTAGGTACGAGCAGTACTTC	CAWSGRYEQYF
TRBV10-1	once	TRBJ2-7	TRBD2	TGCGCCAGCAGTGAGGGCAGCGGGAATCACTACGAGCAGTACTTC	CASSEGSGNHYEQYF
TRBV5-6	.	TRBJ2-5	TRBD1	TGTGCCAGCAGCCGCCGGGACAGGGGAGGAGAGGAGACCCAGTACTTC	CASSRRDRGGEETQYF
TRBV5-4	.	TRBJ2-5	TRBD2	TGTGCCAGCAGCTTGGCCCCTAGCGGGAAAGGGGGCGGGAGTAAGCAGTACTTC	CASSLAPSGKGGGSKQYF